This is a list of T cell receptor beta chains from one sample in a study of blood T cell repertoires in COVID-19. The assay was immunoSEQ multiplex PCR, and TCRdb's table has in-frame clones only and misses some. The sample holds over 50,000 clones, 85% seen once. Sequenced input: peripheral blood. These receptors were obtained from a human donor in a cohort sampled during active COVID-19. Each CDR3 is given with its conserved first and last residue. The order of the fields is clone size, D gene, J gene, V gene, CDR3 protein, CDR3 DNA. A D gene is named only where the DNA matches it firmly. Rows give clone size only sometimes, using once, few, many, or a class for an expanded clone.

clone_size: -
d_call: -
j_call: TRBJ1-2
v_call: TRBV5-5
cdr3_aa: CASRASAGQDYGYTF
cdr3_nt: TGTGCCAGCAGGGCCTCCGCGGGGCAGGACTATGGCTACACCTTC

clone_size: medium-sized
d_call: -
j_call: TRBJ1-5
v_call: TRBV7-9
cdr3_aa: CASSTYRQDSNQPQHF
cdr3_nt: TGTGCCAGCAGCACTTACCGGCAGGATAGCAATCAGCCCCAGCATTTT

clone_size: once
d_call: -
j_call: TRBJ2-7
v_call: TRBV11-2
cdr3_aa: CASSIGGASYEQYF
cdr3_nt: TGTGCCAGCAGCATAGGCGGGGCTTCCTACGAGCAGTACTTC

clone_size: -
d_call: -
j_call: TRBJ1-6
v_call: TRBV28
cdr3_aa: CASSPLGRVDSPLHF
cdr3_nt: TGTGCCAGCAGTCCCCTGGGCAGAGTAGATTCACCCCTCCACTTT

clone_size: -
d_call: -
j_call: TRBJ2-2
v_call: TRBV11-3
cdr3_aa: CASSLGPGLGGPGELFF
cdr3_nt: TGTGCCAGCAGCTTAGGCCCGGGACTAGGGGGCCCCGGGGAGCTGTTTTTT

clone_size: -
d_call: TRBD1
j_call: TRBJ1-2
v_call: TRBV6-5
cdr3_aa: CASTGTGSNSYGYTF
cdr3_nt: TGTGCCAGCACCGGGACAGGGTCCAACTCTTATGGCTACACCTTC

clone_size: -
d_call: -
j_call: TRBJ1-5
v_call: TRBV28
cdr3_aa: CASISSIWGGRQPQHF
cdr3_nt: TGTGCCAGCATTTCCTCAATATGGGGGGGGCGGCAGCCCCAGCATTTT

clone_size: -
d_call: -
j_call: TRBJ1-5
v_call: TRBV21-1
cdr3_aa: CASSPKGRDDSNQPQHF
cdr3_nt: TGTGCCAGCAGCCCCAAGGGCAGGGATGATAGCAATCAGCCCCAGCATTTT

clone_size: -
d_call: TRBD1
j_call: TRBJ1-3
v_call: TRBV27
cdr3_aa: CASSIPGQGKVGNTIYF
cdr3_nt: TGTGCCAGCAGTATACCGGGACAGGGGAAGGTTGGAAACACCATATATTTT

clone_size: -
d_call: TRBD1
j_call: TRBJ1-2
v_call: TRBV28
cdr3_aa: CANSFGGQGKAAYGYTF
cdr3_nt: TGTGCCAACAGTTTTGGGGGACAGGGTAAAGCGGCTTATGGCTACACCTTC

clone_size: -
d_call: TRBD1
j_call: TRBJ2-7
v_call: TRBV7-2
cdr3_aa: CASSNTGTGFYEQYF
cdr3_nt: TGTGCCAGCAGCAATACCGGGACAGGTTTCTACGAGCAGTACTTC

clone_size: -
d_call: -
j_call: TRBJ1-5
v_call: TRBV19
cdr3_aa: CASSLYRETRHQPQHF
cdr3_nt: TGTGCCAGTAGCTTATACCGGGAGACGAGGCATCAGCCCCAGCATTTT

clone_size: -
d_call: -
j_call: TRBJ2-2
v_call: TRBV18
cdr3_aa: CASSLTEWPGELFF
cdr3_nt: TGTGCCAGCTCATTGACAGAGTGGCCCGGGGAGCTGTTTTTT

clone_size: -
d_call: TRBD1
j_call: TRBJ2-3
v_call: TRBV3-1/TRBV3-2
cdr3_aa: CASSPLPDRASRYF
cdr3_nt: TGTGCCAGCAGCCCACTCCCGGACAGGGCGTCGAGGTATTTT

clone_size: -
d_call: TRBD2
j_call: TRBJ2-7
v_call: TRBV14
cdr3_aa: CASSPSPGLATEQYF
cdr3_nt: TGTGCCAGCAGCCCTAGTCCGGGACTAGCTACCGAGCAGTACTTC

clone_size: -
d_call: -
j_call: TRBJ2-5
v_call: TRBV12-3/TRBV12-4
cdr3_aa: CASGPVQETQYF
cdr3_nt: TGTGCCAGCGGGCCGGTCCAAGAGACCCAGTACTTC

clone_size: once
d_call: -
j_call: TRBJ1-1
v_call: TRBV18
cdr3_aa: CASSPTANAEAFF
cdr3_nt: TGTGCCAGCTCACCGACTGCAAATGCTGAAGCTTTCTTT

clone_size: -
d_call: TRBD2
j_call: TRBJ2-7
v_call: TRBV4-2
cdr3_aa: CASSQDPWTSGYEQYF
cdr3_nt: TGTGCCAGCAGCCAAGATCCTTGGACTAGCGGTTACGAGCAGTACTTC